This TCR beta chain originates from a study of T cell repertoires in cytomegalovirus infection. This clonotype was observed at least ten times. TCRdb reanalysed the reads using MiXCR and keeps one entry per CDR3 protein. The table has approximately 76,000 distinct CDR3 sequences, about 3.8% seen once. Trimming removed 7 bases from V and 5 bases from J, with 18 bases in between. This CDR3 has 15 residues. The germline gives CDR1 MNHNS, CDR2 SASEGT. Sample: PBMCs. The sequence was obtained from a human donor in good health (CMV status not recorded). Some clones in this sample may be carry-over from other donors' samples. The chain is built from TRBV6-1 and TRBJ2-1, with D possibly TRBD2 on 6 matching bases. CDR3 sequence: CASTPDRLVNNEQFF. CDR3 coding DNA: TGTGCCAGCACCCCCGACAGACTAGTTAACAATGAGCAGTTCTTC.